The 10 T cell receptor beta chains below come from one sample, sequenced in a study of somatic mutations in cytotoxic T cells in rheumatoid arthritis. Using immunoSEQ multiplex PCR, the repertoire was profiled, and TCRdb retains in-frame clones only, with some absent. This table holds approximately 9,700 clones, around four fifths found once. Source material: CD8+ T cells sorted from blood. The receptor set was obtained from an adult with rheumatoid arthritis.

This clone is medium-sized by share. The V and J genes are TRBV9 and TRBJ2-1; 9 bases align to TRBD2. The CDR3 is 15 residues long. Losses at the gene ends were 1 base for V and 6 bases for J; bases not matched to a gene: 5. Per germline, CDR1 SGDLS and CDR2 YYNGEE. This CDR3 is CASSVNSGRTNEQFF. The CDR3 DNA reads as TGTGCCAGCAGCGTAAACAGCGGGAGGACCAATGAGCAGTTCTTC. The full variable domain, in which reference TRBV9 and TRBJ2-1 provide the parts outside the CDR3, is DSGVTQTPKHLITATGQRVTLRCSPRSGDLSVYWYQQSLDQGLQFLIQYYNGEERAKGNILERFSAQQFPDLHSELNLSSLELGDSALYFCASSVNSGRTNEQFFGPGTRLTVL.

This clone was recorded a few times. The V gene is TRBV11-2, the J gene TRBJ2-7; no clear D. CDR3 length: 11 amino acids. The V end lost 4 bases, the J end lost 2 bases, and 3 bases lay between the germline ends. CDR1 SGHAT and CDR2 FQNNGV come from the germline V gene. The CDR3 loop reads CASSYTYEQYF. The CDR3 DNA reads TGTGCCAGCAGCTATACCTACGAGCAGTACTTC.

The chain is built from TRBV18 and TRBJ2-3; D is ambiguous. Germline CDR1 reads KGHSH; CDR2 reads LQKENI. The CDR3 is 15 residues long. V was trimmed by 0 bases and J by 2 bases, leaving 9 bases between them. Here the CDR3 DNA reads TGTGCCAGCTCACCACCAGACGGATACACAGATACGCAGTATTTT. This encodes CASSPPDGYTDTQYF.

This chain joins TRBV10-2 and TRBJ1-1; 12 bases are a match to TRBD1. Germline loops: CDR1 WSHSY, CDR2 SAAADI. The CDR3 contains 17 residues. The V and J ends lost 8 bases and 5 bases, in that order; junction bases with no gene match: 15. The CDR3 is CASGTVTSGQGATEAFF. The CDR3 nucleotides are TGCGCCAGCGGAACAGTAACCTCGGGACAGGGGGCAACTGAAGCTTTCTTT.

The J gene is TRBJ2-3, the V gene TRBV11-2, with 10 bases that match TRBD1. The CDR3 totals 14 residues. Germline CDR1 reads SGHAT; CDR2 reads FQNNGV. The V and J ends lost 5 bases and 4 bases, in that order; junction bases with no gene match: 3. The CDR3 DNA reads TGTGCCAGCAGCCAAGGACAGGGGGCAGATACGCAGTATTTT. Translating gives CASSQGQGADTQYF.

This clone was seen a single time. This chain links TRBV6-6 with TRBJ2-5, with D perhaps TRBD1 (5 bases). V shed 6 bases and J shed 1 base, with 18 bases lying between them. The germline gives CDR1 MNHNY, CDR2 SVGAGI (reference sequence). The CDR3 is 16 amino acids. This CDR3 is CASSHARTPGQETQYF. The DNA of the CDR3 is TGTGCCAGCAGCCACGCTCGGACACCTGGCCAAGAGACCCAGTACTTC.

This rearrangement joins TRBV4-1 to TRBJ2-4; a weak D match, TRBD1 (5 bases). Germline V gene data show CDR1 as MGHRA and CDR2 as YSYEKL. The CDR3 covers 14 residues. The ends were cut back, 4 bases at V and 3 bases at J, with 10 bases in the middle. The CDR3 DNA reads as TGCGCCAGCAGCCTAGGGGTGTTCAAAAACATTCAGTACTTC. It yields the protein CASSLGVFKNIQYF.

This rearrangement joins TRBV7-9 to TRBJ2-1; 9 bases align to TRBD2. The germline V gene encodes CDR1 SEHNR and CDR2 FQNEAQ (reference sequence). V shed 10 bases and J 3 bases; nucleotides not matched to a gene: 7. The CDR3 covers 14 residues. The CDR3 here is CATPSGRNYNEQFF. The CDR3 bases are TGTGCCACCCCGAGCGGGAGGAACTACAATGAGCAGTTCTTC.

The V and J genes are TRBV10-2 and TRBJ2-1; D call uncertain. Germline V lookup: CDR1 WSHSY, CDR2 SAAADI. Trimming left V 0 bases short and J 9 bases short, with 9 bases between. The CDR3 is 13 residues long. CDR3 sequence (DNA): TGCGCCAGCAGTGAGTCAAGCTTCCCTGAGCAGTTCTTC. This encodes CASSESSFPEQFF.

The V call is TRBV4-1, the J call TRBJ2-2, with D perhaps TRBD1 or TRBD2 (5 bases each). Trimming stripped 1 base from V and 7 bases from J, with 7 bases between. The germline CDR1 and CDR2 sequences are MGHRA and YSYEKL. CDR3 length equals 13 residues. Written as DNA, the CDR3 is TGCGCCAGCAGCCAAGGGGGGATCGGGGAGCTGTTTTTT. Translated, it gives CASSQGGIGELFF.